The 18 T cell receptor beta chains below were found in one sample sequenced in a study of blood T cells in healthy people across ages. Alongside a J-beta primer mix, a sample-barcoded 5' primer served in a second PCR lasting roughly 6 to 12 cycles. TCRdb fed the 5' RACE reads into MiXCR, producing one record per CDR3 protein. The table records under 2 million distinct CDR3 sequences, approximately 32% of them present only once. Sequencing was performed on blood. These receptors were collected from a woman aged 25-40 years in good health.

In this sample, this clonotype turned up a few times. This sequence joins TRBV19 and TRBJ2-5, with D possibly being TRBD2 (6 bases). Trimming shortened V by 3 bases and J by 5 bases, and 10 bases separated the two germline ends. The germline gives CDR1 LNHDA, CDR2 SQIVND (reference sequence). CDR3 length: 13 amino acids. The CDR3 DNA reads TGTGCCAGTAGTATTGACGGGGGTGAGACCCAGTACTTC. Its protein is CASSIDGGETQYF.

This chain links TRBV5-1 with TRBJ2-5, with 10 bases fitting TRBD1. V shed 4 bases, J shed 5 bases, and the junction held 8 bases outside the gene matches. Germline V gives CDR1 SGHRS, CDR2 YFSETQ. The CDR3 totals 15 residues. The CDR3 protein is CASSRTTGGSETQYF. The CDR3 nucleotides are TGCGCCAGCAGCCGGACGACAGGGGGCTCGGAGACCCAGTACTTC.

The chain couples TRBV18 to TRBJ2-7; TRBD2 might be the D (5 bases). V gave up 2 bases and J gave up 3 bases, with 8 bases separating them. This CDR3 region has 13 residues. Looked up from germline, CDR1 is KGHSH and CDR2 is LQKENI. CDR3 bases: TGTGCCAGCTCACCAGCGAGGGACTACGAGCAGTACTTC. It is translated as CASSPARDYEQYF.

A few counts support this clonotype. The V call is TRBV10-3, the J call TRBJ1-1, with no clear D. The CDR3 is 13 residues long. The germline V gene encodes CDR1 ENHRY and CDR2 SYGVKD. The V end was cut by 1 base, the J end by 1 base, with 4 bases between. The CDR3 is CAISELGNTEAFF. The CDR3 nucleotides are TGTGCCATCAGTGAGTTAGGGAACACTGAAGCTTTCTTT.

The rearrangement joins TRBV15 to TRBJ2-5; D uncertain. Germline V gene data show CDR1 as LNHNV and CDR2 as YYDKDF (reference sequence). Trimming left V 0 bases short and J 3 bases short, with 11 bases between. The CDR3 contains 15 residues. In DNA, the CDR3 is TGTGCCACCAGCAGAGATAACGGCGGCAAAGAGACCCAGTACTTC. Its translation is CATSRDNGGKETQYF.

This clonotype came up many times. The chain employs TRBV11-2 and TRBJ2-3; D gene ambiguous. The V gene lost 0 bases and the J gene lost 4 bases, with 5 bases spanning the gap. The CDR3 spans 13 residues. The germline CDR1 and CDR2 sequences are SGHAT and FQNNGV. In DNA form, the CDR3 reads TGTGCCAGCAGCTTAGATCGATCAGATACGCAGTATTTT. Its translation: CASSLDRSDTQYF.

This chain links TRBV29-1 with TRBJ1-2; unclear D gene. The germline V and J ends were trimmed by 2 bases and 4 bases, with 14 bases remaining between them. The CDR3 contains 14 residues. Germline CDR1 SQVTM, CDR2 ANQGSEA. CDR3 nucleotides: TGCAGCGTTGAATCCGAGCGAGCAGGCTATGGCTACACCTTC. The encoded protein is CSVESERAGYGYTF.

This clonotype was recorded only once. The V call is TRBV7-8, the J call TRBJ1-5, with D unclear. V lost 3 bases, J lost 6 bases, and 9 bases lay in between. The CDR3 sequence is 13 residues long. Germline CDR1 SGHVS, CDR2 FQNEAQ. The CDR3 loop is CASSFERTQPQHF. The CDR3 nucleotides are TGTGCCAGCAGCTTCGAGAGGACTCAGCCCCAGCATTTT. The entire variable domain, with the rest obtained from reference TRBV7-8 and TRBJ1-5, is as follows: GAGVSQSPRYKVAKRGQDVALRCDPISGHVSLFWYQQALGQGPEFLTYFQNEAQLDKSGLPSDRFFAERPEGSVSTLKIQRTQQEDSAVYLCASSFERTQPQHFGDGTRLSIL.

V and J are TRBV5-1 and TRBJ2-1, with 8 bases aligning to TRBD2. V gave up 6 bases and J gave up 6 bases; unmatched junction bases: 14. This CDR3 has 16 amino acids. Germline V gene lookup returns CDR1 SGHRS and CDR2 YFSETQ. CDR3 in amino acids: CASTYLFAGGGNEQFF. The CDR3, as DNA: TGCGCCAGCACCTACCTCTTCGCGGGAGGAGGCAATGAGCAGTTCTTC.

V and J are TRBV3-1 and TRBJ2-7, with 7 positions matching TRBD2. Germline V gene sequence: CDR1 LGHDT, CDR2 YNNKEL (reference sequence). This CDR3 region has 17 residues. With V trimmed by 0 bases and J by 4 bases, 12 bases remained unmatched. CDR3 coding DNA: TGTGCCAGCAGCCAAGATTTCGGACTAGTGGGGAGGTACGAGCAGTACTTC. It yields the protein CASSQDFGLVGRYEQYF.

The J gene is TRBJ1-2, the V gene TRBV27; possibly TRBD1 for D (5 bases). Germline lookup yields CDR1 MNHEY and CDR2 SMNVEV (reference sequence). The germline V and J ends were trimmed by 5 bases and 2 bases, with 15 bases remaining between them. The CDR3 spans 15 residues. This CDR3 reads CASSQRAGGNYGYTF. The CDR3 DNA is TGTGCCAGCAGTCAACGGGCCGGGGGAAACTATGGCTACACCTTC.

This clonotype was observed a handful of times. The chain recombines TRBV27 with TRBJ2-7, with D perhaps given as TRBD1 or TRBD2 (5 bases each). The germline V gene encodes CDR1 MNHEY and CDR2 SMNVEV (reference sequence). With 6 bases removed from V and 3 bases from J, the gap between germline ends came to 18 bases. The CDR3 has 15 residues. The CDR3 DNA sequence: TGTGCCAGCAGCCAAGGGAGTTGGGGCGGCTACGAGCAGTACTTC. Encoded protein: CASSQGSWGGYEQYF.

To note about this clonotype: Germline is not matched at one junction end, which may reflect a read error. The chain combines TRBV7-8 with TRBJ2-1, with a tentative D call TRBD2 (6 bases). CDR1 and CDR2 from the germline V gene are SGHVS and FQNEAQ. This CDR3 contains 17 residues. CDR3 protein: CACSSPPLRGSYNEQFF. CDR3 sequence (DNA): TGTGCCTGCAGCTCCCCCCCGTTGCGGGGCTCCTACAATGAGCAGTTCTTC.

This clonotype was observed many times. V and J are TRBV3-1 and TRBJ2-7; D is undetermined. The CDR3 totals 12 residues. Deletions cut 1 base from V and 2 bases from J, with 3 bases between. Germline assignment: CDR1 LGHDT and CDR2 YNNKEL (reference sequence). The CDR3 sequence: CASSQGPYEQYF. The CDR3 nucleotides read TGTGCCAGCAGCCAAGGTCCCTACGAGCAGTACTTC.

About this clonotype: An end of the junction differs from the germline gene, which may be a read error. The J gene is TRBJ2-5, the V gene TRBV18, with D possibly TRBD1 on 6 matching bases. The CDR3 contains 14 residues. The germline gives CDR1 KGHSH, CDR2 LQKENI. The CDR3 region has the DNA TGTGTCAGCTCACCACAAGGACAGCGAGAGACCCAGTACTTC. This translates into CVSSPQGQRETQYF.

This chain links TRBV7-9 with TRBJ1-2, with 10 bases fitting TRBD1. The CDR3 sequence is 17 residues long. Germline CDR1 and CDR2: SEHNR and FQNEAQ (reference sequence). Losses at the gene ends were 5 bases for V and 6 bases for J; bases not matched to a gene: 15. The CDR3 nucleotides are TGTGCCAGCAGCGCGATCCGGGACAGGGGTGTAGGAGATGGCTACACCTTC. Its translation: CASSAIRDRGVGDGYTF.

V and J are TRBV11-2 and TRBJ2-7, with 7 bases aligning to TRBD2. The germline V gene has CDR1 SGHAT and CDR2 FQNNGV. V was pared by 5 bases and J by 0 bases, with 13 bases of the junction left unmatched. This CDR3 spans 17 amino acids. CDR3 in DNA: TGTGCCAGCAGCGCACGAGCGGGGCACCCGAGCTCCTACGAGCAGTACTTC. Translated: CASSARAGHPSSYEQYF.

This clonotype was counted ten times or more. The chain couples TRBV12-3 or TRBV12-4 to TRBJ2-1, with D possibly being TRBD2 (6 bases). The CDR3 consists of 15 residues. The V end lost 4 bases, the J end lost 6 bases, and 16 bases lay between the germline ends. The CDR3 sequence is CASSSLAGLGNEQFF. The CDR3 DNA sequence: TGTGCCAGCAGTTCCTTGGCGGGATTGGGCAATGAGCAGTTCTTC.